This passage covers 31 T cell receptor beta chains from one sample sequenced in a study of shared clonotypes between healthy human individuals. Assay used: immunoSEQ multiplex PCR; TCRdb lists only in-frame clones, some missing. The table shows 330,000 or so clones, with over 65% occurring only once. The sequencing sample was made of memory CD4+ T cells sorted from blood. This sample's subset: CD45RA-negative fraction. The receptors stem from a man aged 25 to 45 in good health.

The chain is built from TRBV5-6 and TRBJ2-1; 8 positions agree with TRBD2. Germline V lookup: CDR1 SGHDT, CDR2 YYEEEE. J was trimmed by 0 bases and V by 4 bases; bases with no gene match: 6. The CDR3 has 16 amino acids. Here the CDR3 DNA reads TGTGCCAGCAGCCATACCGGGACTAGCTCCTACAATGAGCAGTTCTTC. Protein sequence: CASSHTGTSSYNEQFF.

This chain connects TRBV7-6 to TRBJ2-1; TRBD2 matches 7 bases. V lost 1 base and J lost 5; bases outside the gene matches: 11. Germline V CDR1 and CDR2: SGHVS, FNYEAQ. CDR3 size: 17 residues. The CDR3 is CASSLVGLAELNNEQFF. Written as DNA, the CDR3 is TGTGCCAGCAGCTTAGTAGGCCTAGCGGAATTAAACAATGAGCAGTTCTTC.

The chain has TRBV19 and TRBJ1-1; TRBD1 matches at 8 bases. Germline loops: CDR1 LNHDA, CDR2 SQIVND (reference sequence). CDR3 length: 16 residues. The junction had 9 bases not matched to a gene; V was cut back by 5 bases and J by 1 base. The CDR3 is CASSARLQGANTEAFF. Written as DNA, the CDR3 is TGTGCCAGTAGTGCCCGTCTTCAGGGGGCGAACACTGAAGCTTTCTTT.

The V call is TRBV7-9, the J call TRBJ2-1, with 7 positions matching TRBD2. This CDR3 is built from 17 residues. Losses at the gene ends were 5 bases for V and 2 bases for J; bases not matched to a gene: 12. Germline lookup yields CDR1 SEHNR and CDR2 FQNEAQ (reference sequence). The DNA for the CDR3 is TGTGCCAGCAGCACCAGAGGCGGGAGCGGCGCCTACAATGAGCAGTTCTTC. Translating gives CASSTRGGSGAYNEQFF.

The genes are TRBV10-3 and TRBJ2-7, with 7 nucleotides matching TRBD1. CDR1 and CDR2 (germline): ENHRY, SYGVKD. The V and J ends lost 4 bases and 2 bases, in that order; junction bases with no gene match: 8. The CDR3 has 15 amino acids. For the CDR3, the DNA is TGTGCCATCAGTGGATTCGACAGGGATCCCTACGAGCAGTACTTC. Protein product: CAISGFDRDPYEQYF.

CDR3 in amino acids: CASFEGRGLYYGYTF. In DNA form, the CDR3 reads TGTGCCAGCTTCGAGGGTCGGGGGTTATACTATGGCTACACCTTC. The chain is built from TRBV28 and TRBJ1-2, with D perhaps matching TRBD1 (5 bases). The CDR3 length is 15 residues. With 8 bases removed from V and 3 bases from J, the gap between germline ends came to 19 bases. The germline V gene has CDR1 MDHEN and CDR2 SYDVKM.

In its sample, this clone was seen once. The chain employs TRBV11-1 and TRBJ2-7; 8 positions agree with TRBD1. CDR1 is SGHAT and CDR2 is FQDESV in the germline V gene (reference sequence). The J segment lost 3 bases and the V segment lost 5 bases, leaving 3 bases of the junction unmatched. This CDR3 has 13 amino acids. CDR3 region: CASSRDRSYEQYF. The CDR3 DNA follows: TGTGCCAGCAGCCGGGACAGGAGCTACGAGCAGTACTTC.

The chain employs TRBV19 and TRBJ1-1; D might be TRBD1 (6 bases). Germline loops: CDR1 LNHDA, CDR2 SQIVND (reference sequence). Trimming removed 3 bases from V and 3 bases from J, with 14 bases in between. This CDR3 has 15 amino acids. This CDR3 reads CASSIPQGRDTEAFF. The DNA of the CDR3 is TGTGCCAGTAGTATTCCACAGGGTCGCGACACTGAAGCTTTCTTT. The entire variable domain, with the rest obtained from reference TRBV19 and TRBJ1-1, is as follows: DGGITQSPKYLFRKEGQNVTLSCEQNLNHDAMYWYRQDPGQGLRLIYYSQIVNDFQKGDIAEGYSVSREKKESFPLTVTSAQKNPTAFYLCASSIPQGRDTEAFFGQGTRLTVV.

The rearrangement joins TRBV4-1 to TRBJ2-1, with TRBD2 as a possible D gene (5 bases). Germline V gene sequence: CDR1 MGHRA, CDR2 YSYEKL. The V end lost 1 base, the J end lost 12 bases, and 13 bases lay between the germline ends. The CDR3 contains 13 residues. The CDR3 spells CASSQALVSRQFF. DNA for the CDR3: TGCGCCAGCAGCCAAGCACTAGTCAGCCGGCAGTTCTTC.

Comments on this clone: Relative to the germline gene, one junction end is altered; a read error may explain this. The rearrangement joins TRBV5-4 to TRBJ2-1; D may be TRBD2 (5 bases). This CDR3 comprises 15 residues. CDR1 is SGHNT, CDR2 YYREEE, per germline (reference sequence). The CDR3 nucleotides are TGTGCCAGCAGGTTGGACTTGAGCTCCTACAATGAGCAGTTCTTC. This codes for CASRLDLSSYNEQFF.

V is TRBV7-2 and J is TRBJ1-2, with unresolved D. V was trimmed by 1 base and J by 7 bases, leaving 7 bases between them. The CDR3 sequence is 12 residues long. CDR1 and CDR2 from the germline V gene are SGHTA and FQGNSA. CDR3 DNA: TGTGCCAGCAGCTTAGGTCCCAGTGGCTACACCTTC. This codes for CASSLGPSGYTF.

This clone came up a few times. V and J are TRBV28 and TRBJ1-2; weak D call: TRBD1 (5 bases). Trimming left V 6 bases short and J 5 bases short, with 19 bases between. The germline gives CDR1 MDHEN, CDR2 SYDVKM. This CDR3 is built from 15 residues. The CDR3 loop reads CASSPIGGKGYGYTF. For the CDR3, the DNA is TGTGCCAGCAGCCCCATTGGGGGGAAGGGATATGGCTACACCTTC.

The rearrangement links TRBV5-1 to TRBJ2-7; D may be TRBD1 (6 bases). The CDR3 is made up of 16 amino acids. Germline lookup yields CDR1 SGHRS and CDR2 YFSETQ. V was trimmed by 3 bases and J by 2 bases, leaving 18 bases between them. CDR3 protein: CASSSGRTDLTYEQYF. The DNA of the CDR3 is TGCGCCAGCAGCTCGGGAAGGACAGACCTTACCTACGAGCAGTACTTC.

The J gene is TRBJ2-7, the V gene TRBV6-1; a possible D gene is TRBD1 (5 bases). CDR1 is MNHNS and CDR2 is SASEGT in the germline V gene. Trimming pared 7 bases from V and 3 bases from J, leaving 10 bases between. The CDR3 runs 12 residues. The CDR3 region is CASTRELYEQYF. Here the CDR3 DNA reads TGTGCCAGCACCAGGGAACTCTACGAGCAGTACTTC.

The J gene is TRBJ2-5, the V gene TRBV11-2; D is perhaps TRBD1 or TRBD2 (5 bases each). V lost 5 bases, J lost 5 bases, and 12 bases lay in between. CDR3 length: 13 residues. Germline lookup yields CDR1 SGHAT and CDR2 FQNNGV. CDR3 coding DNA: TGTGCCAGCAGCCCCCGGGGCGGGGAGACCCAGTACTTC. This gives the protein CASSPRGGETQYF.

This clone was seen a handful of times. The rearrangement joins TRBV29-1 to TRBJ2-3; D tentatively fits TRBD1 or TRBD2 (5 bases each). There are 14 residues in the CDR3. V was cut by 5 bases and J by 0 bases, with 12 bases left in between. Germline loops: CDR1 SQVTM, CDR2 ANQGSEA. The CDR3 loop is CSVSEGTSTDTQYF. For the CDR3, the DNA is TGCAGCGTTTCAGAGGGGACCAGCACAGATACGCAGTATTTT.

In nucleotides, the CDR3 is TGCGCCAGCAGCTTGGTCCCGACTAGCCAATACACAGATACGCAGTATTTT. This encodes CASSLVPTSQYTDTQYF. J is TRBJ2-3 and V is TRBV5-1; TRBD2 agrees at 7 bases. CDR1 SGHRS and CDR2 YFSETQ come from the germline V gene. Unmatched junction bases numbered 9, after V lost 0 bases and J lost 2 bases. The CDR3 length is 17 residues. The entire variable domain, with the rest obtained from reference TRBV5-1 and TRBJ2-3, is as follows: KAGVTQTPRYLIKTRGQQVTLSCSPISGHRSVSWYQQTPGQGLQFLFEYFSETQRNKGNFPGRFSGRQFSNSRSEMNVSTLELGDSALYLCASSLVPTSQYTDTQYFGPGTRLTVL.

CDR3 amino acids: CASSPELGSDEQFF. CDR3 coding DNA: TGTGCCAGCTCACCAGAGCTCGGGAGCGATGAGCAGTTCTTC. The genes are TRBV18 and TRBJ2-1; D perhaps matches TRBD2 (6 bases). V lost 2 bases, J lost 8 bases, and 13 bases lay in between. The CDR3 spans 14 residues. Germline CDR1 KGHSH, CDR2 LQKENI.

The CDR3 nucleotides are TGTGCCAGCAGTGCAGACAGGGGGCGCAATCAGCCCCAGCATTTT. This gives the protein CASSADRGRNQPQHF. This sequence joins TRBV6-1 and TRBJ1-5, with 10 bases identical to TRBD1. CDR3 length equals 15 residues. Trimming cost V 4 bases and J 2 bases; bases outside gene matches: 2. The germline V gene encodes CDR1 MNHNS and CDR2 SASEGT.

The CDR3 DNA reads TGCGCCAGCAGGATGGCGGCAACTAATGAAAAACTGTTTTTT. This gives the protein CASRMAATNEKLFF. This chain uses TRBV5-1 with TRBJ1-4; D unresolved. CDR1 and CDR2 from the germline V gene are SGHRS and YFSETQ. Trimming took off 5 bases at V and 0 bases at J, with 8 bases between the two ends. The CDR3 sequence is 14 residues long.

The V gene is TRBV6-1, the J gene TRBJ1-1; D call uncertain. CDR3 size: 12 residues. Germline values: CDR1 MNHNS, CDR2 SASEGT. The CDR3 protein is CSTGNLNTEAFF. The CDR3 bases are TGTTCTACCGGGAACTTGAACACTGAAGCTTTCTTT.

This clone appeared many times. This chain joins TRBV5-1 and TRBJ2-3, with D possibly being TRBD1 or TRBD2 (6 bases each). The CDR3 is 15 amino acids. The germline CDR1 and CDR2 sequences are SGHRS and YFSETQ. The V end lost 4 bases, the J end lost 2 bases, and 14 bases lay between the germline ends. The CDR3 region has the DNA TGCGCCAGCAGCCTGGGGGGCGGTGACACAGATACGCAGTATTTT. Its translation is CASSLGGGDTDTQYF.

This clone was detected ten times or more. V gene TRBV7-2 combines with J gene TRBJ2-1; perhaps D is TRBD1 or TRBD2 (5 bases each). This CDR3 comprises 16 residues. The germline V and J ends were trimmed by 1 base and 0 bases, with 10 bases remaining between them. Germline-derived CDR1 and CDR2 are SGHTA and FQGNSA. CDR3 sequence: CASSLVSGSSYNEQFF. In DNA form, the CDR3 reads TGTGCCAGCAGCTTAGTGTCAGGGAGCTCCTACAATGAGCAGTTCTTC.

This clone turned up a few times. The chain recombines TRBV11-3 with TRBJ1-1; maybe TRBD1 (5 bases). The CDR3 sequence is 16 residues long. The germline V and J ends were trimmed by 5 bases and 5 bases, with 21 bases remaining between them. Germline lookup yields CDR1 SGHNT and CDR2 YENEEA. The CDR3 here is CASSVGGVPLTTEAFF. Here the CDR3 DNA reads TGTGCCAGCAGCGTGGGGGGGGTCCCTTTAACTACTGAAGCTTTCTTT.

The chain is built from TRBV6-6 and TRBJ2-3; D may be TRBD2 (6 bases). Trimming pared 4 bases from V and 5 bases from J, leaving 16 bases between. Germline values: CDR1 MNHNY, CDR2 SVGAGI (reference sequence). The CDR3 loop spans 15 amino acids. CDR3 nucleotide sequence: TGTGCCAGCAGTTTCCCGGGCCGCGGGGAAGATACGCAGTATTTT. Translation: CASSFPGRGEDTQYF.

This sequence joins TRBV4-1 and TRBJ2-1, with 10 bases that match TRBD2. Germline CDR1 is MGHRA and CDR2 is YSYEKL. Trimming at V came to 6 bases and at J to 2 bases, leaving 7 bases not matched to a gene. The CDR3 spans 16 residues. The CDR3 protein is CASRLTTSGTYNEQFF. The CDR3 bases are TGCGCCAGCAGACTTACCACTAGCGGGACCTACAATGAGCAGTTCTTC.

The chain is built from TRBV5-6 and TRBJ2-7; TRBD2 matches at 11 bases. Losses at the gene ends were 3 bases for V and 5 bases for J; bases not matched to a gene: 7. Germline CDR1 is SGHDT and CDR2 is YYEEEE. The CDR3 length is 15 residues. The CDR3 region has the DNA TGTGCCAGCAGCTCCCGACTAGCGGGATTGAACGAGCAGTACTTC. This encodes CASSSRLAGLNEQYF.

J is TRBJ1-2 and V is TRBV5-1; D is unclear. Trimming cost V 3 bases and J 2 bases, with 8 bases left between them. The CDR3 is 13 residues long. Germline assignment: CDR1 SGHRS and CDR2 YFSETQ. Written as DNA, the CDR3 is TGCGCCAGCAGCTCAGATCCGAACTATGGCTACACCTTC. This encodes CASSSDPNYGYTF. Filled out from reference TRBV5-1 and TRBJ1-2, the complete variable domain reads KAGVTQTPRYLIKTRGQQVTLSCSPISGHRSVSWYQQTPGQGLQFLFEYFSETQRNKGNFPGRFSGRQFSNSRSEMNVSTLELGDSALYLCASSSDPNYGYTFGSGTRLTVV.

The rearrangement uses TRBV2 and TRBJ1-2; the match to TRBD1 covers 7 bases. There are 14 residues in the CDR3. CDR1 and CDR2 (germline): SNHLY, FYNNEI. V trimming: 8 bases; J trimming: 7 bases; junction bases outside the gene matches: 13. The CDR3 nucleotides are TGTGCCAGCCGGCAGACAGGGACCCCCTCTGGCTACACCTTC. Protein: CASRQTGTPSGYTF. The full variable domain, completed using reference TRBV2 and TRBJ1-2, is EPEVTQTPSHQVTQMGQEVILRCVPISNHLYFYWYRQILGQKVEFLVSFYNNEISEKSEIFDDQFSVERPDGSNFTLKIRSTKLEDSAMYFCASRQTGTPSGYTFGSGTRLTVV.

V gene TRBV2 combines with J gene TRBJ2-7; the D gene is possibly TRBD1 (5 bases). The ends were cut back, 2 bases at V and 5 bases at J, with 10 bases in the middle. Germline V gene lookup returns CDR1 SNHLY and CDR2 FYNNEI. The CDR3 contains 13 residues. DNA for the CDR3: TGTGCCAGCAGTGAACAGGGCTGGGACGAGCAGTACTTC. It encodes CASSEQGWDEQYF.

The rearrangement links TRBV19 to TRBJ2-2; D is undetermined. Germline V lookup: CDR1 LNHDA, CDR2 SQIVND (reference sequence). Trimming left V 0 bases short and J 7 bases short, with 6 bases between. The CDR3 spans 13 residues. The CDR3 reads CASSIDHGGELFF. The CDR3 region has the DNA TGTGCCAGTAGTATAGATCATGGCGGGGAGCTGTTTTTT.